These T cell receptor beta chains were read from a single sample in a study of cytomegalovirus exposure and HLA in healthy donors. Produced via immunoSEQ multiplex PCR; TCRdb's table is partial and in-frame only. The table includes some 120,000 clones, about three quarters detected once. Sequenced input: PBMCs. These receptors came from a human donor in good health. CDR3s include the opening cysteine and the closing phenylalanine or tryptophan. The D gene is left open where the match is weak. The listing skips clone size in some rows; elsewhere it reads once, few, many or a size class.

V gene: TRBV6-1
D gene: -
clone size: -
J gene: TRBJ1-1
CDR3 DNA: TGTGCCAGCAGTGAAGAGGACTACAGTCACACTGAAGCTTTCTTT
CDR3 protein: CASSEEDYSHTEAFF

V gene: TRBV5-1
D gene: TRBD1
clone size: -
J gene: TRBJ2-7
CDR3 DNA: TGCGCCAGCAGCGTGGGGACAGGGGCTGGGTACGAGCAGTACTTC
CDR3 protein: CASSVGTGAGYEQYF

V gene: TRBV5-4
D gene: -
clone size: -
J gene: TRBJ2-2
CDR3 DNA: TGTGCCAGCAGCTTGGGTTACCCTACGAACACCGGGGAGCTGTTTTTT
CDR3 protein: CASSLGYPTNTGELFF

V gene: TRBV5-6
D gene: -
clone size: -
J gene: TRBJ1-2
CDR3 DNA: TGTGCCAGCAGCCAAATCGCGGACAGTTATTATGGCTACACCTTC
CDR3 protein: CASSQIADSYYGYTF

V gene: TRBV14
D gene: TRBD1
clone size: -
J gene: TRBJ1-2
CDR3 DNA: TGTGCCAGCAGCCCACAGGGGTATTATGGCTACACCTTC
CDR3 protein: CASSPQGYYGYTF

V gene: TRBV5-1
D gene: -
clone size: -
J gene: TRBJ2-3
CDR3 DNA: TGCGCCAGCAGCTTGGTTCTAGCGAACACAGATACGCAGTATTTT
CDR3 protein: CASSLVLANTDTQYF

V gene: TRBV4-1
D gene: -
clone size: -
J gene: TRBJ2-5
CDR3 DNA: TGCGCCAGCAGCCACGAGGGGGGGCCCGATGAGACCCAGTACTTC
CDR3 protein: CASSHEGGPDETQYF

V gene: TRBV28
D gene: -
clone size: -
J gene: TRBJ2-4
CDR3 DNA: TGTGCCAGCAAACGGTTTAGCGAAAACATTCAGTACTTC
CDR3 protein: CASKRFSENIQYF

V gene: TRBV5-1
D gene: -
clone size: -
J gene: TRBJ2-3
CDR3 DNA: TGCGCCAGCAGCTTTGAAACTGCGAGTCTCGCAGATACGCAGTATTTT
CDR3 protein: CASSFETASLADTQYF

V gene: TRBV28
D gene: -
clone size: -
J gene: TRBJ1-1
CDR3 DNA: TGTGCCAGCAGGGTAGACAGTTTCATGAACACTGAAGCTTTCTTT
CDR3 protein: CASRVDSFMNTEAFF

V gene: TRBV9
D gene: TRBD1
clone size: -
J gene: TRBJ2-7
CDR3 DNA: TGTGCCAGCAGCGTAGGAATTCGGGACAGGGGCAACGAGCAGTACTTC
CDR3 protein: CASSVGIRDRGNEQYF

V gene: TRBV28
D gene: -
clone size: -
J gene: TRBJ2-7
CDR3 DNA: TGTGCCAGCAGTTTACACAGGGACGTCGAGCAGTACTTC
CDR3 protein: CASSLHRDVEQYF

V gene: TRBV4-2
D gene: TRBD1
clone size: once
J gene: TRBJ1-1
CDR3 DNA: TGTGCCAGCAGCCAGGGGATGACAGGGTTGAACACTGAAGCTTTCTTT
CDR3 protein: CASSQGMTGLNTEAFF

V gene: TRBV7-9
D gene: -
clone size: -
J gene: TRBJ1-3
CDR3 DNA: TGTGCCAGCAGCTTAGTATTGGGCAGTGGAAACACCATATATTTT
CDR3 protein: CASSLVLGSGNTIYF

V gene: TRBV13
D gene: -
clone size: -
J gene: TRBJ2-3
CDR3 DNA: TGTGCCAGCAGCCCCGGGTACGGCACAGATACGCAGTATTTT
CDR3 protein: CASSPGYGTDTQYF

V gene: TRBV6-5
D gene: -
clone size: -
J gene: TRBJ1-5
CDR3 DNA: TGTGCCAGCAGTTACCCGACAGATAGCAATCAGCCCCAGCATTTT
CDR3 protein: CASSYPTDSNQPQHF

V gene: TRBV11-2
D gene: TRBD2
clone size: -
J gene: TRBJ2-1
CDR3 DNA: TGTGCCAGCAGCCCGAGCCCTAGCGGCACCTACAATGAGCAGTTCTTC
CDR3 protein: CASSPSPSGTYNEQFF

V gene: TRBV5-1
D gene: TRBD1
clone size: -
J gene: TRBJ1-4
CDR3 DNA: TGCGCCAGCAGCAACCACCGACAGGGAGGAAATGAAAAACTGTTTTTT
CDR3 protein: CASSNHRQGGNEKLFF

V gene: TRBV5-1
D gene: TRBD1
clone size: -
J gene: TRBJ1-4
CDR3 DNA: TGCGCCAGCAGCGGGGACAGGGGAGGCGATAATGAAAAACTGTTTTTT
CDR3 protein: CASSGDRGGDNEKLFF

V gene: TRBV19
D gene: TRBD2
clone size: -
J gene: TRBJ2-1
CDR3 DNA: TGTGCCACGCGGACTAGCGGGTACTACAATGAGCAGTTCTTC
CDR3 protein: CATRTSGYYNEQFF

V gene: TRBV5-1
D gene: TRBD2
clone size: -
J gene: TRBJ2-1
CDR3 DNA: TGCGCCAGCAGCTTAGGCGGGGGGGCCAGGGATGAGCAGTTCTTC
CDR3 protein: CASSLGGGARDEQFF

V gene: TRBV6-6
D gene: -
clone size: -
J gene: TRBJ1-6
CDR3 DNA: TGTGCCAGCAGTTCCTCACAGGGTTATAATTCACCCCTCCACTTT
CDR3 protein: CASSSSQGYNSPLHF

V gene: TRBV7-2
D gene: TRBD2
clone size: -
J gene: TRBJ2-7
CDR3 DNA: TGTGCCAGCAGCTTCGGTACGAGCGGGGGGGTTGCGTACGAGCAGTACTTC
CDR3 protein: CASSFGTSGGVAYEQYF

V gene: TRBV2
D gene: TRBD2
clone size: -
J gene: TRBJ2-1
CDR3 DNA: TGTGCCAGCAGTGAAGGGACTAGCGGGGGAGATGAGCAGTTCTTC
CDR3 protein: CASSEGTSGGDEQFF

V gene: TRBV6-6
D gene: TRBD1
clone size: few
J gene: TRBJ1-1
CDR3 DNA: TGTGCCAGCAGCGACCGGACAGGGCCCACACAAGCTTTCTTT
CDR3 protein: CASSDRTGPTQAFF

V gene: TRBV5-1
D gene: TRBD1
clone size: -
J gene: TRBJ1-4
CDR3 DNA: TGCGCCAGCGCGACAGGGTCCCATGAAAAACTGTTTTTT
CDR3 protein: CASATGSHEKLFF

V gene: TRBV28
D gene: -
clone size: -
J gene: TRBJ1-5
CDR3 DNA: TGTGCCAGCAGTTTTCTACGGGTCGGTCAGCCCCAGCATTTT
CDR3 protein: CASSFLRVGQPQHF

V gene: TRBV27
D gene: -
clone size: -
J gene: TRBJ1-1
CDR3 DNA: TGTGCCAGCAGTTTACGCCAACATCAAAATCGTTGGACTGAAGCTTTCTTT
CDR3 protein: CASSLRQHQNRWTEAFF

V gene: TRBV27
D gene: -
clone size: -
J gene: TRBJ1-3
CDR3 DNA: TGTGCCAGCAGTATAACAGGGATGGACACCATATATTTT
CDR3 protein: CASSITGMDTIYF

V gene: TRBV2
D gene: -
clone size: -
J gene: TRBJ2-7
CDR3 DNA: TGTGCCAGCAGTGCCGCCTACGAGCAGTACTTC
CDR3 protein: CASSAAYEQYF

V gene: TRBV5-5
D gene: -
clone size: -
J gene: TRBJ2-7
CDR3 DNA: TGTGCCAGCAGCGCGGACTGGGGGCGGTACTTC
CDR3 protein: CASSADWGRYF

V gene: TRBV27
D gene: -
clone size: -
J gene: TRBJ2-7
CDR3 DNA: TGTGCCAGCAGTCCTCGGGCGGGCCTCTTCTACGAGCAGTACTTC
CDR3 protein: CASSPRAGLFYEQYF

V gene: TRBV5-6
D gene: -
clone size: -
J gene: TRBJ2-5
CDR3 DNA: TGTGCCAGCAGCTTCTCGTACCAAGAGACCCAGTACTTC
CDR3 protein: CASSFSYQETQYF

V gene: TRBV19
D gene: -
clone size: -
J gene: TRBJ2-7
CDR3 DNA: TGTGCCAGTAGTAGGGGACTCGAAGGCTACGAGCAGTACTTC
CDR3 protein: CASSRGLEGYEQYF

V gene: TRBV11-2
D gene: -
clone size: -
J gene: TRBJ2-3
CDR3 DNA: TGTGCCAGCAGCTTAGAGCGGTTCAACACAGATACGCAGTATTTT
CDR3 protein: CASSLERFNTDTQYF

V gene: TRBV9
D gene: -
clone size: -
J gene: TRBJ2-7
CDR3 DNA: TGTGCCAGCAGCCCTCATCTTCCCCCCTACGAGCAGTACTTC
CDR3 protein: CASSPHLPPYEQYF

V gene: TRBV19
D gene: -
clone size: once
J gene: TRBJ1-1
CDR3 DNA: TGTGCCAGTAGTTCAGGGCGCGTCATCATGAACACTGAAGCTTTCTTT
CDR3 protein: CASSSGRVIMNTEAFF

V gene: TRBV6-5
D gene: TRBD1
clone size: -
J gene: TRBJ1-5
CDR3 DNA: TGTGCCAGCAACCAGGGACAGGGGTTGCTAGAGCCCCAGCATTTT
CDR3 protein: CASNQGQGLLEPQHF

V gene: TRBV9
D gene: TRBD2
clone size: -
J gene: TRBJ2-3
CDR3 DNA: TGTGCCAGCAGCGTGGAGAGCGGGGGGGCCGCAGATACGCAGTATTTT
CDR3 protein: CASSVESGGAADTQYF

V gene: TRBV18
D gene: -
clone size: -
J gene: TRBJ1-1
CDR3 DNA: TGTGCCAGCTCACAGTGGGAGATGAACACTGAAGCTTTCTTT
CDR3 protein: CASSQWEMNTEAFF

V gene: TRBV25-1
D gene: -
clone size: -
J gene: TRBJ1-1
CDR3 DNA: TGTGCCAGCAGTGGCCCCGGACAGATGAACACTGAAGCTTTCTTT
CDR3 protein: CASSGPGQMNTEAFF

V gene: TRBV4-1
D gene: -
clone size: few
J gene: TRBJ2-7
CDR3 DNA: TGCGCCAGCAGCCAACGACAGGCCCTATCCCACGAGCAGTACTTC
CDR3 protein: CASSQRQALSHEQYF

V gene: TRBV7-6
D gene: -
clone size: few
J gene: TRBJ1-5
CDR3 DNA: TGTGCCAGCAGCCCCCGTCGAGGGCAGCCCCAGCATTTT
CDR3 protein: CASSPRRGQPQHF

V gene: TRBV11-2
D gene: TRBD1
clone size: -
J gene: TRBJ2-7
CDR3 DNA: TGTGCCAGCAGCTTAGGGACAGGGCTCTACGAGCAGTACTTC
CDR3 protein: CASSLGTGLYEQYF

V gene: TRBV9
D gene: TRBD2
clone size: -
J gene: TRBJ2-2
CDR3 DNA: TGTGCCAGCAGCGTAGGGTCTAGCGGGGGAAACACCGGGGAGCTGTTTTTT
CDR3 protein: CASSVGSSGGNTGELFF

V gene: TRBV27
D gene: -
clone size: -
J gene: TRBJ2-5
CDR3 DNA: TGTGCCAGCAACCCAGGGTGGGACCAAGAGACCCAGTACTTC
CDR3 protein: CASNPGWDQETQYF

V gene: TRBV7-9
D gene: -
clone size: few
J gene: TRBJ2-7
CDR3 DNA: TGTGCCAGCGGATATTCGACGGCCGGGGAGCAGTACTTC
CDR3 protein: CASGYSTAGEQYF

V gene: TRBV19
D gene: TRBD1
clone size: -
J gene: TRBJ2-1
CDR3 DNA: TGTGCCAGTAGGGTACCGGGACAGGGGGGACGCGGTGAGCAGTTCTTC
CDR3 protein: CASRVPGQGGRGEQFF

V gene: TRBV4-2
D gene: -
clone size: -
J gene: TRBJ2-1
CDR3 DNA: TGTGCCAGCAGCCAAGAGGCTGGCAATGAGCAGTTCTTC
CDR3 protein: CASSQEAGNEQFF

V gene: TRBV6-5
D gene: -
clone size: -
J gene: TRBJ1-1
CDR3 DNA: TGTGCCAGCACAATCGGGTGGGGAGTTAACACTGAAGCTTTCTTT
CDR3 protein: CASTIGWGVNTEAFF

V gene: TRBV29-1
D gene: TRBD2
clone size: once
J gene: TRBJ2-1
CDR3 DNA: TGCAGCGTTGAAGTTTTTATGGGAGGGCCGGGCGGAAATGAGCAGTTCTTC
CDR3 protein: CSVEVFMGGPGGNEQFF

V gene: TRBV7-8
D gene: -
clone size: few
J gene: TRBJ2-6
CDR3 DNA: TGTGCCAGCAGCTATACTAGTTCTGGGGCCAACGTCCTGACTTTC
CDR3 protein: CASSYTSSGANVLTF

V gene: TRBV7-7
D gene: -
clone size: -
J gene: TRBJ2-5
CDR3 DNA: TGTGCCAGCAGCTTAGAGCGGCCCCCGGGCGAGACCCAGTACTTC
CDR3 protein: CASSLERPPGETQYF

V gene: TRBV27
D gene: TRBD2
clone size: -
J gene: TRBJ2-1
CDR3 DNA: TGTGCCAGCAGCCGCTCTAGCGGGGGGGCCAATGAGCAGTTCTTC
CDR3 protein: CASSRSSGGANEQFF

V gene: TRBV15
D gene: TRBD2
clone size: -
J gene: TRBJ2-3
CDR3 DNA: TGTGCCACCAGCAGAGATTTGCGGGGGGGCACCACAGATACGCAGTATTTT
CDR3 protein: CATSRDLRGGTTDTQYF

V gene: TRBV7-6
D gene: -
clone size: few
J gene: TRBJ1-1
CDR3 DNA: TGTGCCAGCAGCTTTCCAGGGAAACGGAACACTGAAGCTTTCTTT
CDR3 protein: CASSFPGKRNTEAFF

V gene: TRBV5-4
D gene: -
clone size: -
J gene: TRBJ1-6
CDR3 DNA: TGTGCCAGCAGCTTGCAACAGGTTTACAATTCACCCCTCCACTTT
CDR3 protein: CASSLQQVYNSPLHF

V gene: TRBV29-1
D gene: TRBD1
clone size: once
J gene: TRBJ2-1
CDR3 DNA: TGCAGCGTTGAACCCCGGGACAGGGTAGTGAATGAGCAGTTCTTC
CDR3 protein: CSVEPRDRVVNEQFF

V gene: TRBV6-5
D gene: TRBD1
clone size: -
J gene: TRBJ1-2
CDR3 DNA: TGTGCCAGCAGCCAGGGACAGGATGTCTATGGCTACACCTTC
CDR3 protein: CASSQGQDVYGYTF

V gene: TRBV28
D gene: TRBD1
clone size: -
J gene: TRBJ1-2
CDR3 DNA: TGTGCCAGCACCACAGGGGTCTGTGGCTATGGCTACACCTTC
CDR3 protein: CASTTGVCGYGYTF